These 24 T cell receptor beta chains were sequenced from one sample in a study of T cell responses to AZD1222 COVID-19 vaccine. Using immunoSEQ multiplex PCR, the repertoire was profiled, and TCRdb retains in-frame clones only, with some absent. The sample shows 150,000 to 200,000 clones, approximately 94% of them seen only once. Sample: peripheral blood, taken 28 days after the second AZD1222 dose. Receptors were obtained from an adult who received the AZD1222 COVID-19 vaccine.

The chain combines TRBV28 with TRBJ1-4; no definite D call. CDR3 length: 13 residues. Germline V gene data show CDR1 as MDHEN and CDR2 as SYDVKM. Trimming removed 6 bases at V and 3 bases at J, with 8 bases between. In DNA, the CDR3 is TGTGCCAGCAGCGAGGGATCTAATGAAAAACTGTTTTTT. It codes for CASSEGSNEKLFF.

The V call is TRBV7-9, the J call TRBJ1-1, with D hard to call. The ends were cut back, 7 bases at V and 7 bases at J, with 16 bases in the middle. Germline V lookup: CDR1 SEHNR, CDR2 FQNEAQ (reference sequence). The CDR3 extends over 13 amino acids. For the CDR3, the DNA is TGTGCCAGCATTGCCCCCGGGAGGGTTGAAGCTTTCTTT. Translated, it gives CASIAPGRVEAFF.

The V and J genes are TRBV27 and TRBJ2-7; TRBD2 matches at 7 bases. The CDR3 is 15 residues long. Trimming at V came to 5 bases and at J to 3 bases, leaving 10 bases not matched to a gene. In germline, CDR1 is MNHEY, CDR2 SMNVEV (reference sequence). CDR3 nucleotides: TGTGCCAGCAGTCATAGTCCAGCGGGAAACTACGAGCAGTACTTC. Protein sequence: CASSHSPAGNYEQYF.

V is TRBV2 and J is TRBJ2-1; 8 nucleotides align to TRBD2. The trim removed 8 bases at V and 1 base at J, leaving 4 bases unmatched. CDR1 is SNHLY and CDR2 is FYNNEI in the germline V gene. The CDR3 consists of 14 residues. The CDR3 region is CASRTSGSYNEQFF. The CDR3 DNA is TGTGCCAGCCGAACTAGCGGTTCCTACAATGAGCAGTTCTTC.

This chain joins TRBV9 and TRBJ2-2; no reliable D call. Between the trimmed V and J ends, which lost 3 bases and 5 bases, there was a span of 11 bases. The CDR3 length is 14 residues. CDR1 is SGDLS, CDR2 YYNGEE, per germline. Here the CDR3 reads CASSASTETGELFF. CDR3 in DNA: TGTGCCAGCAGCGCGTCTACAGAGACCGGGGAGCTGTTTTTT.

The chain has TRBV29-1 and TRBJ1-2; no definite D call. This CDR3 contains 13 residues. Germline CDR1 SQVTM, CDR2 ANQGSEA. Between the trimmed V and J ends, which lost 3 bases and 5 bases, there was a span of 13 bases. This chain's CDR3 is CSVDGESGYGYTF. The CDR3 region has the DNA TGCAGCGTTGACGGGGAGTCTGGATATGGCTACACCTTC.

This sequence joins TRBV19 and TRBJ1-2, with a weak D call TRBD1 (5 bases). Trimming removed 3 bases from V and 5 bases from J, with 16 bases in between. This CDR3 region has 15 residues. The germline CDR1 and CDR2 sequences are LNHDA and SQIVND (reference sequence). CDR3 bases: TGTGCCAGTAGTATCTACAGGTATCTTGGGTATGGCTACACCTTC. Translating it yields CASSIYRYLGYGYTF.

This chain uses TRBV13 with TRBJ2-2, with D perhaps being TRBD1 or TRBD2 (5 bases each). The CDR3 sequence is 14 residues long. Germline V gene data show CDR1 as PRHDT and CDR2 as FYEKMQ (reference sequence). The V gene lost 11 bases and the J gene lost 1 base, with 14 bases spanning the gap. DNA for the CDR3: TGTGCCGTACGAGGGACCTTGAACACCGGGGAGCTGTTTTTT. Protein product: CAVRGTLNTGELFF.

The chain recombines TRBV7-2 with TRBJ1-1, with D maybe TRBD1 (5 bases). Germline V lookup: CDR1 SGHTA, CDR2 FQGNSA. CDR3 size: 16 residues. Trimming left V 1 base short and J 4 bases short, with 16 bases between. The CDR3: CASSLVGGREGTEAFF. In DNA, the CDR3 is TGTGCCAGCAGCTTAGTCGGTGGCAGGGAAGGCACTGAAGCTTTCTTT. Supplemented by reference TRBV7-2 and TRBJ1-1, the full variable domain reads GAGVSQSPSNKVTEKGKDVELRCDPISGHTALYWYRQSLGQGLEFLIYFQGNSAPDKSGLPSDRFSAERTGGSVSTLTIQRTQQEDSAVYLCASSLVGGREGTEAFFGQGTRLTVV.

The chain joins TRBV4-1 to TRBJ2-1; TRBD2 might be the D (6 bases). CDR1 is MGHRA, CDR2 YSYEKL, per germline. Trimming took off 5 bases at V and 6 bases at J, with 20 bases between the two ends. CDR3 length: 16 residues. The CDR3 is CASSTLGTAAGNEQFF. CDR3 coding DNA: TGCGCCAGCAGCACCCTTGGGACTGCCGCGGGCAATGAGCAGTTCTTC.

V usage is TRBV7-8 and J usage is TRBJ1-5, with D possibly TRBD1 on 6 matching bases. This CDR3 contains 15 residues. Trimming stripped 5 bases from V and 2 bases from J, with 13 bases between. CDR1 is SGHVS and CDR2 is FQNEAQ in the germline V gene. The CDR3 nucleotides read TGTGCCAGCAGCCGCCCACAGGGACGCAATCAGCCCCAGCATTTT. Translated: CASSRPQGRNQPQHF.

The V call is TRBV5-1, the J call TRBJ1-5; D uncertain. The CDR3 consists of 15 residues. Between the trimmed V and J ends, which lost 1 base and 2 bases, there was a span of 10 bases. Germline CDR1 and CDR2: SGHRS and YFSETQ. This CDR3 is CASSLTGNGNQPQHF. Here the CDR3 DNA reads TGCGCCAGCAGCTTGACGGGGAACGGCAATCAGCCCCAGCATTTT.

The chain carries TRBV6-5 and TRBJ1-5; D call uncertain. Trimming cost V 6 bases and J 2 bases, with 11 bases left between them. The CDR3 runs 14 residues. Germline loops: CDR1 MNHEY, CDR2 SVGAGI. CDR3 region: CASSRTSGNQPQHF. CDR3 coding DNA: TGTGCCAGCAGCCGGACCTCTGGCAATCAGCCCCAGCATTTT.

This chain joins TRBV28 and TRBJ2-7, with 10 bases aligning to TRBD2. The CDR3 covers 15 residues. V was pared by 7 bases and J by 2 bases, with 8 bases of the junction left unmatched. The germline gives CDR1 MDHEN, CDR2 SYDVKM. The CDR3 DNA follows: TGTGCCAGCAACAACCCAGCGGGAGGGACCTACGAGCAGTACTTC. This codes for CASNNPAGGTYEQYF.

Comment on this clone: This sample includes further DNA sequences coding for the same CDR3. The chain links TRBV28 to TRBJ2-2; D is possibly TRBD1 (6 bases). V was cut by 6 bases and J by 1 base, with 9 bases left in between. Germline V lookup: CDR1 MDHEN, CDR2 SYDVKM. The CDR3 has 14 residues. The CDR3 bases are TGTGCCAGCAGCCCGGGACAGAACACCGGGGAGCTGTTTTTT. Residues: CASSPGQNTGELFF.

The DNA for the CDR3 is TGTGCCAGCAGCGTATATGTAGCGGGAGCTGCAGATACGCAGTATTTT. This sequence encodes CASSVYVAGAADTQYF. The rearrangement joins TRBV9 to TRBJ2-3; TRBD2 matches at 9 bases. This CDR3 comprises 16 residues. The ends lost 1 base at V and 4 bases at J; junction bases unmatched: 7. CDR1 is SGDLS, CDR2 YYNGEE, per germline.

V usage is TRBV2 and J usage is TRBJ2-7; TRBD1 is a possible D gene (7 bases). The germline V and J ends were trimmed by 6 bases and 2 bases, with 11 bases remaining between them. The CDR3 length is 13 residues. Per the germline V gene, CDR1 is SNHLY and CDR2 is FYNNEI. CDR3 loop: CASSPGGTYEQYF. DNA for the CDR3: TGTGCCAGCAGCCCAGGGGGGACCTACGAGCAGTACTTC.

V is TRBV3-1 (or the pseudogene TRBV3-2) and J is TRBJ2-5; 7 bases line up with TRBD2. This CDR3 has 17 amino acids. CDR1 is LGHDT and CDR2 is YNNKEL in the germline V gene (reference sequence). Unmatched junction bases numbered 14, after V lost 2 bases and J lost 5 bases. CDR3: CASSQFGGGRAGETQYF. For the CDR3, the DNA is TGTGCCAGCAGCCAATTCGGCGGTGGGAGGGCCGGGGAGACCCAGTACTTC.

This clone appeared once. V gene TRBV24-1 combines with J gene TRBJ2-1, with 7 nucleotides matching TRBD2. Looked up from germline, CDR1 is KGHDR and CDR2 is SFDVKD. V lost 3 bases, J lost 8 bases, and 9 bases stayed unmatched. The CDR3 consists of 15 residues. CDR3 sequence reads: CATSDAGVTPDEQFF. For the CDR3, the DNA is TGTGCCACCAGTGATGCGGGGGTCACCCCGGATGAGCAGTTCTTC.

V usage is TRBV2 and J usage is TRBJ2-3; D gene unclear. This CDR3 has 13 residues. The germline CDR1 and CDR2 sequences are SNHLY and FYNNEI. Between the trimmed V and J ends, which lost 2 bases and 6 bases, there was a span of 9 bases. The CDR3 DNA sequence: TGTGCCAGCAGTGAATTTCGGTGGGATACGCAGTATTTT. Translated: CASSEFRWDTQYF.

The chain is built from TRBV10-3 and TRBJ1-1, with D possibly matching TRBD1 (5 bases). Trimming pared 6 bases from V and 4 bases from J, leaving 12 bases between. Germline-derived CDR1 and CDR2 are ENHRY and SYGVKD. This CDR3 has 13 amino acids. This CDR3 reads CAIRPSRATEAFF. Written as DNA, the CDR3 is TGTGCCATCAGGCCCTCCAGGGCCACTGAAGCTTTCTTT.

J is TRBJ1-2 and V is TRBV5-4; 7 bases map to TRBD1. The CDR3 length is 13 residues. After removal of 0 bases from V and 8 bases from J, the junction contained 4 bases not matched to a gene. Germline CDR1 is SGHNT and CDR2 is YYREEE (reference sequence). The CDR3, as DNA: TGTGCCAGCAGCTTGGAAGGGGGCCGCGGCTACACCTTC. This encodes CASSLEGGRGYTF.

This clone was seen just once. This sequence joins TRBV5-1 and TRBJ1-2; perhaps TRBD1 as D (6 bases). The CDR3 runs 13 residues. Between the trimmed V and J ends, which lost 4 bases and 4 bases, there was a span of 11 bases. CDR1 SGHRS and CDR2 YFSETQ come from the germline V gene. CDR3 loop: CASSTTGSYGYTF. CDR3 sequence (DNA): TGCGCCAGCAGCACAACAGGGTCCTATGGCTACACCTTC. The complete variable domain, with remaining parts taken from reference TRBV5-1 and TRBJ1-2, reads KAGVTQTPRYLIKTRGQQVTLSCSPISGHRSVSWYQQTPGQGLQFLFEYFSETQRNKGNFPGRFSGRQFSNSRSEMNVSTLELGDSALYLCASSTTGSYGYTFGSGTRLTVV.

The V call is TRBV3-1 (or the pseudogene TRBV3-2), the J call TRBJ2-2, with 8 bases matching TRBD2. Germline V gene data show CDR1 as LGHDT and CDR2 as YNNKEL (reference sequence). The CDR3 consists of 14 residues. J lost 5 bases, V lost 4 bases, and 3 bases had no gene match. CDR3 loop: CASSRTSRTGELFF. The CDR3 nucleotides read TGTGCCAGCAGCCGGACTAGCCGTACCGGGGAGCTGTTTTTT.